This T cell receptor beta chain was profiled in a study of cytomegalovirus exposure and HLA in healthy donors. About the research overall: Around 85 million unique TCR sequences came from HLA-typed donors in an early release.

The table lists this clone with a few counts. Its antigen is undetermined. V was shortened by 2 bases and J by 10 bases, with 12 bases between the two germline ends. Per germline, CDR1 SGHTA and CDR2 FQGTGA. The CDR3 has 13 amino acids. Study-wide findings and caveats: It was likely that a cluster of highly shared sequence variants was a sequencing artifact.

13 Jbeta primers and 60 Vbeta primers were used for the PCR. As originally analysed: Among the unique TCR beta chains that a later analysis counted, around 82 million in all, 9.5 million to 11 million were shared. Clones were read by immunoSEQ multiplex PCR, and TCRdb kept only the in-frame ones, dropping some. V, J and clone size are taken as reported in that table, and D and trimming were inferred from the DNA itself. The sample lists 130,000 to 150,000 clones, less than 9.5% seen once, with 1.8% in the top ten. This chain joins TRBV7-3 and TRBJ2-1; possibly TRBD2 for D (6 bases). The receptor was derived from a male donor in good health and CMV-seronegative. Sequencing used PBMCs. The CDR3 sequence: CASSLLGLTEQFF. CDR3 coding DNA: TGTGCCAGCAGCTTACTCGGACTAACCGAGCAGTTCTTC. Variable domain in full (rest from reference TRBV7-3 and TRBJ2-1): GAGVSQTPSNKVTEKGKYVELRCDPISGHTALYWYRQSLGQGPEFLIYFQGTGAADDSGLPNDRFFAVRPEGSVSTLKIQRTERGDSAVYLCASSLLGLTEQFFGPGTRLTVL.